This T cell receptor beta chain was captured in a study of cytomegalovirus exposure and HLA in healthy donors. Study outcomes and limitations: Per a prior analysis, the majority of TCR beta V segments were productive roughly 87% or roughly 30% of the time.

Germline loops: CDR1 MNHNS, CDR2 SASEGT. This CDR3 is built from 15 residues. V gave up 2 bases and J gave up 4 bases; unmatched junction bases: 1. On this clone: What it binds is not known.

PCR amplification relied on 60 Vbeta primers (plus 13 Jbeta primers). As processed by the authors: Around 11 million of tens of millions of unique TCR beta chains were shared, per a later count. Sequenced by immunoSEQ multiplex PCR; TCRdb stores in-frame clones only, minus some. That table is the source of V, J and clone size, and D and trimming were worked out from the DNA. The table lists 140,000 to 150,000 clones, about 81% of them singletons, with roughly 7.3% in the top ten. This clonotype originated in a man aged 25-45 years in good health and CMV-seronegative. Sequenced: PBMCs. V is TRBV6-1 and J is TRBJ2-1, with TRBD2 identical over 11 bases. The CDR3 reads CASSELAGGYNEQFF. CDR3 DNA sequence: TGTGCCAGCAGTGAACTAGCGGGGGGTTACAATGAGCAGTTCTTC.